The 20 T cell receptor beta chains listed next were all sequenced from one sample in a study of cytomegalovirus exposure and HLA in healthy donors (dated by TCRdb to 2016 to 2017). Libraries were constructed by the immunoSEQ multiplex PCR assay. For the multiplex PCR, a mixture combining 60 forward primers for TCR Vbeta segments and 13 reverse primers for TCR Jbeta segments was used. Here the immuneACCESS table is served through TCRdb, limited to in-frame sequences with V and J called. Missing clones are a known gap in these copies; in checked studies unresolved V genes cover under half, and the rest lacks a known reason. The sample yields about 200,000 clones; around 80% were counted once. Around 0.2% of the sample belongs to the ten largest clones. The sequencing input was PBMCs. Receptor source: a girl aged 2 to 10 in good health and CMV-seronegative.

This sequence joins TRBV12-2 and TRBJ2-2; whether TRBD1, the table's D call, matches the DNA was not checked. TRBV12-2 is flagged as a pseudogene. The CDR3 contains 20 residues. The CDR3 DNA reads TGTGCAAGTCGCTTAATGCGTCTTTTATACAGGGCCCCAGGGACCGGGGAGCTGTTTTTT. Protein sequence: CASRLMRLLYRAPGTGELFF.

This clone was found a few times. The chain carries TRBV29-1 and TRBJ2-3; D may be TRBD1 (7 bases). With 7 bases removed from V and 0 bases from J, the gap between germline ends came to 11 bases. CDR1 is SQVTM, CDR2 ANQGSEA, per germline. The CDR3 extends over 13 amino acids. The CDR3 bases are TGCAGCGCACAGGGGAGGAGCACAGATACGCAGTATTTT. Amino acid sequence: CSAQGRSTDTQYF.

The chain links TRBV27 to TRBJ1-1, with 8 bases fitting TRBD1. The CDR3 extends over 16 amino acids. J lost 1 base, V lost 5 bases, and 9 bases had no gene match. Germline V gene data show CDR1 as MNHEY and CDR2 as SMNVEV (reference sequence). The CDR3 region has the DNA TGTGCCAGCAGTCTGGACAGGGCATTTAGGAACACTGAAGCTTTCTTT. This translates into CASSLDRAFRNTEAFF.

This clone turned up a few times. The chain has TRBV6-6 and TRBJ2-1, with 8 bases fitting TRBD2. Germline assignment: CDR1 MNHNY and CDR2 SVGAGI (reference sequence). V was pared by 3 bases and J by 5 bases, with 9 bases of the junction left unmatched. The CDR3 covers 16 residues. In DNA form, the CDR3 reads TGTGCCAGCAGTTATCCCCGGGGGGGCCTGGACAATGAGCAGTTCTTC. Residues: CASSYPRGGLDNEQFF.

This CDR3 is CASSPSVASRFLGTQYF. In DNA form, the CDR3 reads TGTGCCAGCAGCCCATCGGTGGCTAGCCGTTTTCTAGGGACCCAGTACTTC. V usage is TRBV11-2 and J usage is TRBJ2-5; maybe TRBD2 (5 bases). V gave up 5 bases and J gave up 7 bases, with 26 bases separating them. The length of the CDR3 is 17 residues. Germline V lookup: CDR1 SGHAT, CDR2 FQNNGV.

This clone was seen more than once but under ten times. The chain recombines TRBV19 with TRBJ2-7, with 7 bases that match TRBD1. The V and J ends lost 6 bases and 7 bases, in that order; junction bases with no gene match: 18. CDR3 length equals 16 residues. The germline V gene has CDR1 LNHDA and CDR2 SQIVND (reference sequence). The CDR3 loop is CASSPSLRDRRDEQYF. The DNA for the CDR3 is TGTGCCAGTAGCCCCTCTCTCCGGGACAGACGGGATGAGCAGTACTTC.

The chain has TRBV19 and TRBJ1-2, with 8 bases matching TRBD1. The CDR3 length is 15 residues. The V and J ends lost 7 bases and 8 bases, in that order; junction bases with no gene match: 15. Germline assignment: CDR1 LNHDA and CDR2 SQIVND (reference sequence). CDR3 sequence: CASKRDRLKNGGYTF. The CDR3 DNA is TGTGCCAGTAAAAGGGACAGGTTGAAAAACGGAGGCTACACCTTC. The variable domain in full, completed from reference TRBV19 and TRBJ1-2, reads DGGITQSPKYLFRKEGQNVTLSCEQNLNHDAMYWYRQDPGQGLRLIYYSQIVNDFQKGDIAEGYSVSREKKESFPLTVTSAQKNPTAFYLCASKRDRLKNGGYTFGSGTRLTVV.

Here the CDR3 DNA reads TGCGCCAGCAGCATTTACCGTCCCGGAGATAGGTACGAGCAGTACTTC. This codes for CASSIYRPGDRYEQYF. The chain combines TRBV5-1 with TRBJ2-7; D ambiguous. Germline CDR1 reads SGHRS; CDR2 reads YFSETQ. Trimming pared 4 bases from V and 4 bases from J, leaving 21 bases between. CDR3 length: 16 amino acids.

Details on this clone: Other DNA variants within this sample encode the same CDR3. CDR3 nucleotides: TGCGCCAGCAGCTTGGACAGGGACCAGCCCCAGCATTTT. Its translation is CASSLDRDQPQHF. V and J are TRBV5-1 and TRBJ1-5; D perhaps matches TRBD1 (6 bases). This CDR3 region has 13 residues. Germline V gene lookup returns CDR1 SGHRS and CDR2 YFSETQ. V lost 0 bases, J lost 7 bases, and 8 bases lay in between. Supplemented by reference TRBV5-1 and TRBJ1-5, the full variable domain reads KAGVTQTPRYLIKTRGQQVTLSCSPISGHRSVSWYQQTPGQGLQFLFEYFSETQRNKGNFPGRFSGRQFSNSRSEMNVSTLELGDSALYLCASSLDRDQPQHFGDGTRLSIL.

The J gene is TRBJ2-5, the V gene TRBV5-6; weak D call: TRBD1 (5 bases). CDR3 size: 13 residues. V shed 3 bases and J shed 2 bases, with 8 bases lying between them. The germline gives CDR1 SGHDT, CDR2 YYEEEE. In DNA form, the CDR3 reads TGTGCCAGCAGCTCTGGGGCTCAAGAGACCCAGTACTTC. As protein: CASSSGAQETQYF.

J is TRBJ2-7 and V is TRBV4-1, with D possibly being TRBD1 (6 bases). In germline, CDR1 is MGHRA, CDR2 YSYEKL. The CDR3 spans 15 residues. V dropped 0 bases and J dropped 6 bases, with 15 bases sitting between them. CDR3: CASSQDSGTSGEQYF. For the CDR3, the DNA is TGCGCCAGCAGCCAAGATTCCGGGACAAGTGGCGAGCAGTACTTC.

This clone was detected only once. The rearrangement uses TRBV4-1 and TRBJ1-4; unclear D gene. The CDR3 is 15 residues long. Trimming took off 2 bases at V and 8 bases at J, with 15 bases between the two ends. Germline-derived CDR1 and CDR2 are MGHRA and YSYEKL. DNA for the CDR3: TGCGCCAGCAGCCAACACCTGGGGAGGACGGAAAAACTGTTTTTT. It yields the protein CASSQHLGRTEKLFF.

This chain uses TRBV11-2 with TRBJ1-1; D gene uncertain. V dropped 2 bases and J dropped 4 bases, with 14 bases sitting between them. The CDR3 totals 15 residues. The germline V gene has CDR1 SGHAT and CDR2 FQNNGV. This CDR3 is CASSLFKGGVTEAFF. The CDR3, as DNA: TGTGCCAGCAGCTTATTCAAGGGAGGCGTCACTGAAGCTTTCTTT.

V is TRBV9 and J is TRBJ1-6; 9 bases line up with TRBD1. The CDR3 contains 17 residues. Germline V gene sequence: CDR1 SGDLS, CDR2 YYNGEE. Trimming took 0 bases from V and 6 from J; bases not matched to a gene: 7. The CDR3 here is CASSVALVGQGNSPLHF. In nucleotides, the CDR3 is TGTGCCAGCAGCGTAGCCTTGGTGGGACAGGGTAATTCACCCCTCCACTTT.

DNA for the CDR3: TGTGCCACCAGCAGATTAGCCCAGACAGGAGCTAACTATGGCTACACCTTC. Translating gives CATSRLAQTGANYGYTF. V usage is TRBV15 and J usage is TRBJ1-2; a possible D gene is TRBD1 (6 bases). Germline values: CDR1 LNHNV, CDR2 YYDKDF (reference sequence). Deletions cut 2 bases from V and 0 bases from J, with 16 bases between. The CDR3 length is 17 residues.

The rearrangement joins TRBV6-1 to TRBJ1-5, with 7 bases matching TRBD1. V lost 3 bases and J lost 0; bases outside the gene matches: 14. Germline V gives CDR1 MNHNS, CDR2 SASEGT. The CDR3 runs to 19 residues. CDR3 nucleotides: TGTGCCAGCAGTGAGATAGGACAGGACGTGGACTATAGCAATCAGCCCCAGCATTTT. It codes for CASSEIGQDVDYSNQPQHF.

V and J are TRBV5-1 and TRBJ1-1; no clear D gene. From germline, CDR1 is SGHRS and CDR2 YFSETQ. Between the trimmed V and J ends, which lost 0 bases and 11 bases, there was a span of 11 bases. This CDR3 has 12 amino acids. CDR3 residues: CASSLAGEGAFF. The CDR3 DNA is TGCGCCAGCAGCTTGGCCGGGGAAGGGGCTTTCTTT.

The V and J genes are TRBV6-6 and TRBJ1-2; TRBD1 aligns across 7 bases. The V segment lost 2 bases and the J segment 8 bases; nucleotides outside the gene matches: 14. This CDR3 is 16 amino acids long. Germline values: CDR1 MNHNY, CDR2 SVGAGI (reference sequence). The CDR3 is CASSYPTGQYREGYTF. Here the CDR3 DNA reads TGTGCCAGCAGTTACCCGACAGGGCAGTATAGGGAAGGCTACACCTTC.

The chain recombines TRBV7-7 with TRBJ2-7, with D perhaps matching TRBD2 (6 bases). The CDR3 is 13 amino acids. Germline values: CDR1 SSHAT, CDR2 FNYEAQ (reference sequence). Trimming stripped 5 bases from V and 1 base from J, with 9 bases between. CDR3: CASSVGGSYEQYF. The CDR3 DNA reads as TGTGCCAGCAGCGTCGGGGGATCCTACGAGCAGTACTTC.

The CDR3 nucleotides are TGTGCCAGCAGCCTTTCACAGGGGCCAACCACTGAAGCTTTCTTT. This translates into CASSLSQGPTTEAFF. This chain links TRBV7-9 with TRBJ1-1, with 7 bases aligning to TRBD1. J lost 4 bases, V lost 5 bases, and 10 bases had no gene match. CDR3 length: 15 residues. CDR1 and CDR2 (germline): SEHNR, FQNEAQ (reference sequence).